What follows are 5 T cell receptor beta chains derived from one specimen sequenced in a study of cytomegalovirus exposure and HLA in healthy donors. The PCR made use of 60 Vbeta and 13 Jbeta primers. Produced via immunoSEQ multiplex PCR; TCRdb's table is partial and in-frame only. The data show around 160,000 clones, with roughly 80% seen just once and roughly 2% held by the top ten. Material for sequencing was PBMCs. These receptor sequences come from a human donor in good health.

A few counts support this clone. J is TRBJ2-6 and V is TRBV9; 7 bases align to TRBD2. CDR1 is SGDLS, CDR2 YYNGEE, per germline. This CDR3 is 20 amino acids long. J gave up 0 bases and V 4 bases, and 16 bases lay outside the gene matches. The CDR3 DNA is TGTGCCAGCAGCCCCCGAGTAGGTAGCGGGCTTGCCTCTGGGGCCAACGTCCTGACTTTC. It encodes CASSPRVGSGLASGANVLTF.

This rearrangement joins TRBV6-1 to TRBJ1-1; 11 bases are shared with TRBD1. Unmatched junction bases numbered 4, after V lost 4 bases and J lost 0 bases. The length of the CDR3 is 16 residues. Germline V gene sequence: CDR1 MNHNS, CDR2 SASEGT. The CDR3 region is CASSAGTGGLNTEAFF. DNA of the CDR3: TGTGCCAGCAGTGCGGGGACAGGGGGTTTGAACACTGAAGCTTTCTTT.

The V call is TRBV5-1, the J call TRBJ2-7; TRBD1 agrees at 7 bases. The CDR3 runs 15 residues. V lost 4 bases, J lost 0 bases, and 7 bases stayed unmatched. Per germline, CDR1 SGHRS and CDR2 YFSETQ. The CDR3 region has the DNA TGCGCCAGCAGCCCCGGGACAGAGAGCTCCTACGAGCAGTACTTC. As protein: CASSPGTESSYEQYF.

V and J are TRBV7-9 and TRBJ2-7; no firm D call. Germline V gene sequence: CDR1 SEHNR, CDR2 FQNEAQ (reference sequence). V was shortened by 4 bases and J by 2 bases, with 3 bases between the two germline ends. This CDR3 is built from 11 residues. CDR3 in amino acids: CASSSPYEQYF. The CDR3 bases are TGTGCCAGCAGCTCTCCCTACGAGCAGTACTTC.

The rearrangement joins TRBV9 to TRBJ1-3, with D perhaps TRBD1 (5 bases). Between the trimmed V and J ends, which lost 4 bases and 0 bases, there was a span of 11 bases. Germline-derived CDR1 and CDR2 are SGDLS and YYNGEE. The CDR3 extends over 15 amino acids. In DNA form, the CDR3 reads TGTGCCAGCAGCACCACAGGAACCTCTGGAAACACCATATATTTT. Its protein product is CASSTTGTSGNTIYF.